This TCR beta chain was recovered during a study of blood T cell repertoires in COVID-19. Looking at the study overall: Italy, Spain and the United States were the sources of the convalescent and acute COVID-19 samples. The cDNA or gDNA used as material had been derived from T cells, B-cell-depleted T cells, or PBMCs.

The CDR3 is 13 residues long. The germline V and J ends were trimmed by 7 bases and 0 bases, with 6 bases remaining between them. Germline loops: CDR1 MDHEN, CDR2 SYDVKM. Enrollment of patients from Seattle took place during active infection, with longitudinal follow-up. As originally analysed: Counts of nucleated cells, estimated from reference gene primer amplification, were obtained. The repertoire was sequenced with immunoSEQ multiplex PCR; TCRdb's copy has only in-frame clones and lacks some. V and J calls and clone size are copied from that table; D and trimming were computed from the DNA. The repertoire holds roughly 250,000 clones, with 65% to 85% as singletons.

This chain uses TRBV28 with TRBJ2-2; D remains ambiguous. The source material was peripheral blood. The clonotype was recovered from a person aged 65 to 85 with COVID-19, enrolled during active disease. CDR3: CASTSANTGELFF. The DNA of the CDR3 is TGTGCCAGCACCAGTGCGAACACCGGGGAGCTGTTTTTT.